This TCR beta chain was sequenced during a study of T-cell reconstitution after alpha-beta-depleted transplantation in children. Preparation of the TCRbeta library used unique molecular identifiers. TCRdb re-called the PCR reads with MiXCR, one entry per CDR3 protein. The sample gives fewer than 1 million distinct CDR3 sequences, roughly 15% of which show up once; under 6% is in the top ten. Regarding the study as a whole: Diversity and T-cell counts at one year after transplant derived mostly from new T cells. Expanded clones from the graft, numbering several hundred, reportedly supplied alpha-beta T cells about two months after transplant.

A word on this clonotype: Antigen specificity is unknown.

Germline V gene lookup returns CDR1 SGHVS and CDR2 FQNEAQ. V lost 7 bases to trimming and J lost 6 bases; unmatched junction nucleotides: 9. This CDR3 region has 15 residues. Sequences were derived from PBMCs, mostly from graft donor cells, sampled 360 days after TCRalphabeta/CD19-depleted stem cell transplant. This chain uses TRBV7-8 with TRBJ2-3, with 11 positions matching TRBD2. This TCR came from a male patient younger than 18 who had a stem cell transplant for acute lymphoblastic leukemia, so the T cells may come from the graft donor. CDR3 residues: CASTIAGGVGDTQYF. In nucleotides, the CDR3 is TGTGCCAGCACCATAGCGGGAGGGGTTGGGGATACGCAGTATTTT.